Below, 14 T cell receptor beta chains from the same sample are listed, as sequenced in a study of OX40 agonist ivuxolimab in advanced cancers. TCRdb's copy holds only in-frame clones and misses some; the assay was immunoSEQ multiplex PCR. This table holds under 65,000 clones, 90% to 95% found once. The sequencing used CD4+ or CD8+ T cells sorted from blood, collected in a trial of the OX40 agonist ivuxolimab. These receptors were collected from an adult with an advanced solid tumor such as melanoma, head and neck, liver or kidney cancer.

The chain recombines TRBV7-9 with TRBJ2-5; 11 positions agree with TRBD2. CDR1 and CDR2 from the germline V gene are SEHNR and FQNEAQ (reference sequence). V was pared by 5 bases and J by 5 bases, with 13 bases of the junction left unmatched. This CDR3 is built from 17 residues. The DNA for the CDR3 is TGTGCCAGCAGCCTCCCCTCGCTAGCGGGGGGCCGGGAGACCCAGTACTTC. This sequence encodes CASSLPSLAGGRETQYF. The full variable domain, with the rest looked up from reference TRBV7-9 and TRBJ2-5, is DTGVSQNPRHKITKRGQNVTFRCDPISEHNRLYWYRQTLGQGPEFLTYFQNEAQLEKSRLLSDRFSAERPKGSFSTLEIQRTEQGDSAMYLCASSLPSLAGGRETQYFGPGTRLLVL.

The chain uses TRBV4-1 and TRBJ2-1, with 9 bases matching TRBD1. The CDR3 loop spans 15 amino acids. The germline gives CDR1 MGHRA, CDR2 YSYEKL. With V trimmed by 1 base and J by 6 bases, 4 bases remained unmatched. The chain's CDR3 is CASSQVQGAPNEQFF. The CDR3 bases are TGCGCCAGCAGCCAAGTACAGGGGGCCCCCAATGAGCAGTTCTTC.

This chain connects TRBV4-1 to TRBJ1-4; no definite D call. Germline V gene data show CDR1 as MGHRA and CDR2 as YSYEKL. The CDR3 runs to 13 residues. V lost 0 bases, J lost 5 bases, and 4 bases lay in between. In nucleotides, the CDR3 is TGCGCCAGCAGCCAAGATCCAAATGAAAAACTGTTTTTT. Translation: CASSQDPNEKLFF.

J is TRBJ1-5 and V is TRBV7-8, with 7 bases matching TRBD1. The germline gives CDR1 SGHVS, CDR2 FQNEAQ. This CDR3 region has 18 residues. Losses at the gene ends were 4 bases for V and 3 bases for J; bases not matched to a gene: 15. CDR3 bases: TGTGCCAGCAGCTATGACAGGGAAAACCATCCCCACAATCAGCCCCAGCATTTT. This encodes CASSYDRENHPHNQPQHF.

The rearrangement uses TRBV5-1 and TRBJ2-7; 7 bases line up with TRBD2. This CDR3 has 14 amino acids. CDR1 is SGHRS, CDR2 YFSETQ, per germline. The J segment lost 5 bases and the V segment lost 2 bases, leaving 7 bases of the junction unmatched. CDR3 in amino acids: CASSFGGGLDEQYF. CDR3 sequence (DNA): TGCGCCAGCAGCTTCGGCGGGGGTCTCGACGAGCAGTACTTC.

This rearrangement joins TRBV6-5 to TRBJ1-2; no definite D call. The germline V gene encodes CDR1 MNHEY and CDR2 SVGAGI. CDR3 size: 12 residues. V was pared by 11 bases and J by 4 bases, with 14 bases between. Here the CDR3 reads CACLARSYGYTF. DNA of the CDR3: TGTGCCTGCCTTGCTCGTTCCTATGGCTACACCTTC.

The chain couples TRBV7-8 to TRBJ2-1; 9 positions agree with TRBD1. CDR3 length: 13 residues. Per germline, CDR1 SGHVS and CDR2 FQNEAQ. The V and J ends lost 6 bases and 8 bases, in that order; junction bases with no gene match: 5. The CDR3 reads CASRPGQGYEQFF. In DNA, the CDR3 is TGTGCCAGCAGACCGGGACAGGGCTATGAGCAGTTCTTC. Variable domain in full (rest from reference TRBV7-8 and TRBJ2-1): GAGVSQSPRYKVAKRGQDVALRCDPISGHVSLFWYQQALGQGPEFLTYFQNEAQLDKSGLPSDRFFAERPEGSVSTLKIQRTQQEDSAVYLCASRPGQGYEQFFGPGTRLTVL.

The chain joins TRBV19 to TRBJ1-1; maybe TRBD1 (6 bases). There are 20 residues in the CDR3. The germline V gene encodes CDR1 LNHDA and CDR2 SQIVND (reference sequence). Trimming took 7 bases from V and 1 from J, leaving 31 bases between them. In DNA, the CDR3 is TGTGCCAGTATCTCGGATTGGGCAGGGGACTTCTTAAATTCGAACACTGAAGCTTTCTTT. Translating it yields CASISDWAGDFLNSNTEAFF.

About this clone: Other DNA sequences in the same sample also yield this CDR3. The chain is built from TRBV19 and TRBJ1-5; D possibly corresponds to TRBD1 (5 bases). V shed 5 bases and J shed 3 bases, with 8 bases lying between them. This CDR3 region has 13 residues. The V gene's germline CDR1 is LNHDA and CDR2 SQIVND (reference sequence). Here the CDR3 DNA reads TGTGCCAGTAGTGGGGGTTTCAATCAGCCCCAGCATTTT. Translation: CASSGGFNQPQHF.

V and J are TRBV11-2 and TRBJ1-4; D is possibly TRBD1 (5 bases). This CDR3 has 14 residues. Per the germline V gene, CDR1 is SGHAT and CDR2 is FQNNGV. Trimming took 6 bases from V and 5 from J, leaving 13 bases between them. The CDR3 spells CASRMGEGNEKLFF. DNA for the CDR3: TGTGCCAGCAGGATGGGGGAGGGAAATGAAAAACTGTTTTTT.

This clone was seen a single time. This chain links TRBV6-5 with TRBJ1-2; TRBD1 matches at 8 bases. The CDR3 consists of 15 residues. With 0 bases clipped from V and 3 bases from J, the junction kept 3 bases outside the gene matches. Germline CDR1 reads MNHEY; CDR2 reads SVGAGI. The CDR3 DNA is TGTGCCAGCAGTTACTCTGGACAGGGTGACTATGGCTACACCTTC. It translates to CASSYSGQGDYGYTF.

This chain joins TRBV2 and TRBJ2-1; 7 nucleotides align to TRBD2. Germline CDR1 SNHLY, CDR2 FYNNEI. Losses at the gene ends were 3 bases for V and 3 bases for J; bases not matched to a gene: 11. The CDR3 extends over 17 amino acids. CDR3: CASSESNLAVLYNEQFF. DNA of the CDR3: TGTGCCAGCAGTGAGTCGAATCTAGCGGTCCTCTACAATGAGCAGTTCTTC.

The chain uses TRBV7-7 and TRBJ2-1, with 7 bases fitting TRBD2. Germline loops: CDR1 SSHAT, CDR2 FNYEAQ (reference sequence). CDR3 length: 14 amino acids. V was clipped by 4 bases and J by 7 bases; unmatched bases: 7. CDR3 sequence: CASSSSTSLNEQFF. The CDR3 DNA reads TGTGCCAGCAGCTCCTCGACTAGCCTTAATGAGCAGTTCTTC.

The chain carries TRBV11-2 and TRBJ2-3; no clear D gene. The V gene lost 3 bases and the J gene lost 2 bases, with 15 bases spanning the gap. This CDR3 is 16 amino acids long. In germline, CDR1 is SGHAT, CDR2 FQNNGV. The CDR3 sequence: CASSFAALDHTDTQYF. As DNA, the CDR3 is TGTGCCAGCAGCTTCGCAGCGTTAGATCACACAGATACGCAGTATTTT.